This TCR beta chain emerged from a study of breast tumors, draining lymph nodes, adjacent tissues. One entry per CDR3 protein results from TCRdb running MiXCR on the multiplex PCR reads. The repertoire consists of approximately 230,000 distinct CDR3 sequences, with 34% occurring once and the leading ten covering 3.6%. Study-level findings and limits: Data fit most tumor T cells coming from lymph node, expanding in tumor. Luminal-like breast cancer showed significantly higher tumor–nontumor repertoire similarity than basal-like. Compared with lymph nodes, tumors were less diverse; compared with nontumor tissue, more. Data only fit, rather than demonstrated, lymph node origin of most tumor T cells.

Details on this clonotype: Its target is not known.

CDR3 length: 16 residues. Between the trimmed V and J ends, which lost 0 bases and 7 bases, there was a span of 13 bases. Germline CDR1 SGHDN, CDR2 FVKESK. Samples came from axillary lymph nodes draining the breast cancer. V is TRBV14 and J is TRBJ1-6; D gene ambiguous. The sample was axillary lymph node tissue. This receptor was taken from a female donor with breast cancer. Some clones in this sample may be carry-over from other donors' samples. The CDR3 region has the DNA TGTGCCAGCAGCCAAGATGTACGGCCCTTGAATTCACCCCTCCACTTT. Protein product: CASSQDVRPLNSPLHF. Full variable domain (outside the CDR3, taken from reference TRBV14 and TRBJ1-6): EAGVTQFPSHSVIEKGQTVTLRCDPISGHDNLYWYRRVMGKEIKFLLHFVKESKQDESGMPNNRFLAERTGGTYSTLKVQPAELEDSGVYFCASSQDVRPLNSPLHFGNGTRLTVT.